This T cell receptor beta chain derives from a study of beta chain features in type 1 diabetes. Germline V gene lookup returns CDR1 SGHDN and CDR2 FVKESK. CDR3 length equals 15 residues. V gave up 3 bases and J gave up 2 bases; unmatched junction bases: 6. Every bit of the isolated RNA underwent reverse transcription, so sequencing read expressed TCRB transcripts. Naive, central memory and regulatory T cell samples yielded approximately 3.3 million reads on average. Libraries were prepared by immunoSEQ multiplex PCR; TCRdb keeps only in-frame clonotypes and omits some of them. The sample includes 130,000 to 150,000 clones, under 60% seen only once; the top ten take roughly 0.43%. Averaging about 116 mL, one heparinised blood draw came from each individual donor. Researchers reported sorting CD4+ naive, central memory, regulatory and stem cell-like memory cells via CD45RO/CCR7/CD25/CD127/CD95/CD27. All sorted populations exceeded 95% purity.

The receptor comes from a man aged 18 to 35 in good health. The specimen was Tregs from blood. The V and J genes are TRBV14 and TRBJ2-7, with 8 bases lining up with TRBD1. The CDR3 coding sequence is TGTGCCAGCAGCCAGACAGGGGTCTTAACCTACGAGCAGTACTTC. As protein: CASSQTGVLTYEQYF.